A selection of T cell receptor beta chains follows, all from one sample in a study of control samples from healthy donors and cancer patients. Repertoires were generated with immunoSEQ multiplex PCR, while TCRdb's copy carries only in-frame clones and drops some. This sample has approximately 170,000 clones, with around 90% found just once. Sequenced material: blood. The receptors derive from a young man in good health. Both conserved end residues are part of each CDR3.

CATRTESTDTQYF	TRBV6-6	TRBJ2-3
CASSLASGRPEQFF	TRBV5-1	TRBJ2-1
CASSGRELDEQFF	TRBV6-4	TRBJ2-1
CSAAIGSLYEQYF	TRBV29-1	TRBJ2-7
CASSLIPPTGGGSPLHF	TRBV11-2	TRBJ1-6
CASSLGPLTTGDEQYF	TRBV5-4	TRBJ2-7
CASIRTSGFYEQYF	TRBV27	TRBJ2-7
CASSLGGISGNTIYF	TRBV28	TRBJ1-3
CASSFGQGYNSPLHF	TRBV5-5	TRBJ1-6
CASSLGVSVNTEAFF	TRBV5-1	TRBJ1-1
CASSDQREGLDEQFF	TRBV2	TRBJ2-1
CASSLGQSPSYEQYF	TRBV7-8	TRBJ2-7
CASSYWQGDYGYTF	TRBV6-2/TRBV6-3	TRBJ1-2
CASGLQGGETQYF	TRBV12-5	TRBJ2-5
CASSLGRTSGGDEQFF	TRBV7-2	TRBJ2-1
CASSLGRGETEAFF	TRBV5-1	TRBJ1-1
CASHRASGSTDTQYF	TRBV27	TRBJ2-3
CSASRLAGYNEQFF	TRBV20-1	TRBJ2-1
CAWTRDRGRHGTGELFF	TRBV30	TRBJ2-2
CASSEIGFGQGNGYTF	TRBV2	TRBJ1-2